This T cell receptor beta chain was recovered during a study of T-cell memory formation after mild COVID-19. Overall study results and limits: Prior to infection, memory already included some responding clones, suggesting cross-reactive memory joined. Second-wave clones that peaked on day 37 lacked confirmed SARS-CoV-2 specificity.

Concerning this clonotype: Its antigen is still unknown.

CDR1 is MNHNY and CDR2 is SVGAGI in the germline V gene (reference sequence). This CDR3 is built from 14 residues. V lost 5 bases and J 2 bases, leaving 13 bases between the germline ends. A 5'RACE reaction primed in the constant segment made cDNA libraries of TCR alpha and TCR beta, and these carried sample barcodes and UMIs. MiXCR, run by TCRdb on the 5' RACE reads, gives a single entry per CDR3 protein. The sample contains a few hundred thousand distinct CDR3 sequences, 10% of which appear only once. The receptor comes from a young man who had mild COVID-19 (a few samples of this study predate the infection). Cell type and time point are not known. The sample consisted of PBMCs or a T cell subset sorted from them (not recorded which). The gene calls are TRBV6-6 and TRBJ2-7, with D perhaps being TRBD1 or TRBD2 (6 bases each). DNA for the CDR3: TGTGCCAGCAGTCCCGGGGGCCCACCCTACGAGCAGTACTTC. It specifies CASSPGGPPYEQYF.